These T cell receptor beta chains were read from a single sample in a study of T cell responses to AZD1222 COVID-19 vaccine. Profiling relied on immunoSEQ multiplex PCR, and the TCRdb table lists in-frame clones only, not all of them. The profile shows about 60,000 clones, 60% to 85% of them singletons. The sample consisted of peripheral blood, taken 28 days after the second AZD1222 dose. The source of these receptors is an adult who received the AZD1222 COVID-19 vaccine. Each CDR3 is given with its conserved first and last residue. D genes are given only for firm matches. Rows give clone size only sometimes, using once, few, many, or a class for an expanded clone.

clone size | J gene | D gene | V gene | CDR3 DNA | CDR3 protein
- | TRBJ2-7 | - | TRBV6-1 | TGTGCCAGCAGTGAAGCTGGGGGGTCCTACGAGCAGTACTTC | CASSEAGGSYEQYF
- | TRBJ2-7 | - | TRBV28 | TGTGCCAGCACTGGAGACTCCTACGAGCAGTACTTC | CASTGDSYEQYF
- | TRBJ2-5 | - | TRBV20-1 | TGCAGTGCTAGTCCTAACCAAGAGACCCAGTACTTC | CSASPNQETQYF
- | TRBJ2-2 | - | TRBV2 | TGTGCCAGCACCCCCTCTCGGGCTACCGGGGAGCTGTTTTTT | CASTPSRATGELFF
- | TRBJ1-1 | - | TRBV6-6 | TGTGCCAGCAAACCATGGGACACTGAAGCTTTCTTT | CASKPWDTEAFF
once | TRBJ2-2 | TRBD2 | TRBV6-5 | TGTGCCAGCACCGGGAGCGGGGGGGCAATCGGGGAGCTGTTTTTT | CASTGSGGAIGELFF
few | TRBJ1-3 | - | TRBV15 | TGTGCCACCATGGAAAGGAGCTCTGGAAACACCATATATTTT | CATMERSSGNTIYF
once | TRBJ2-2 | - | TRBV5-6 | TGTGCCAGCAGCTCCCGCCCCGAAGGACAAGGGGGGCTCACCGGGGAGCTGTTTTTT | CASSSRPEGQGGLTGELFF
- | TRBJ2-7 | - | TRBV18 | TGTGCCAGCTCACCCGCAGCCTTTGCTAGAGAGCAGTACTTC | CASSPAAFAREQYF
- | TRBJ1-4 | - | TRBV28 | TGTGCCACCGGGGGTGAAAAACTGTTTTTT | CATGGEKLFF
- | TRBJ1-6 | - | TRBV6-5 | TGTGCCAGCAGCGCCGGGGGGCACAAGAGTTCACCCCTCCACTTT | CASSAGGHKSSPLHF
- | TRBJ1-4 | - | TRBV24-1 | TGTGCCACCAGTGATCCGACGGAAGAAAATGAAAAACTGTTTTTT | CATSDPTEENEKLFF
- | TRBJ2-7 | - | TRBV5-4 | TGTGCCAGCAGCCCGATGGGGGGCGAGCAGTACTTC | CASSPMGGEQYF
few | TRBJ1-1 | TRBD1 | TRBV6-5 | TGTGCCAGCAGTTACGCCACAGGGGGTCACACTGAAGCTTTCTTT | CASSYATGGHTEAFF
- | TRBJ1-5 | - | TRBV11-2 | TGTGCCAGCAGCTTAGTTAGCAATCAGCCCCAGCATTTT | CASSLVSNQPQHF
- | TRBJ2-5 | - | TRBV5-1 | TGCGCCAGCAGCCGCTACGGAGAGACCCAGTACTTC | CASSRYGETQYF
- | TRBJ2-1 | - | TRBV13 | TGTGCCAGCAGCTTTGGGGCGGTTCCCTACAATGAGCAGTTCTTC | CASSFGAVPYNEQFF
- | TRBJ1-1 | - | TRBV10-3 | TGTGCCGCGGGACGGGGGAACACTGAAGCTTTCTTT | CAAGRGNTEAFF
- | TRBJ1-4 | - | TRBV14 | TGTGCCAGCAGCACCCGACAGGAGCCTAATGAAAAACTGTTTTTT | CASSTRQEPNEKLFF
- | TRBJ2-2 | - | TRBV6-5 | TGTGCCAGCAGACAGTTCACTTATTCCGGGGAGCTGTTTTTT | CASRQFTYSGELFF
- | TRBJ1-2 | - | TRBV6-1 | TGTGCCAGCAGTGAAGCCTCCGGTCCGTCAGACTATGGCTACACCTTC | CASSEASGPSDYGYTF
- | TRBJ1-2 | TRBD1 | TRBV28 | TGTGCCAGCACTTCTCAGGGGGAAATGGATGGCTACACCTTC | CASTSQGEMDGYTF
- | TRBJ2-3 | - | TRBV7-9 | TGTGCCAGCAGCTTAAAGGCTCTCAAGGGAGCAGATACGCAGTATTTT | CASSLKALKGADTQYF
- | TRBJ2-1 | - | TRBV28 | TGTGCCAGCAAGCCCGCTGGATCCTACAATGAGCAGTTCTTC | CASKPAGSYNEQFF
- | TRBJ2-2 | - | TRBV28 | TGTGCCAGCAGTCCGAACGTGAGGGAGCTGTTTTTT | CASSPNVRELFF
few | TRBJ1-3 | TRBD1 | TRBV25-1 | TGTGCCAGCAGTGAATATGGGACAGCTGGAAACACCATATATTTT | CASSEYGTAGNTIYF
once | TRBJ2-3 | - | TRBV29-1 | TGCAGCGCAAAGATACAGGGTTCGGATACGCAGTATTTT | CSAKIQGSDTQYF
- | TRBJ2-1 | - | TRBV3-1/TRBV3-2 | TGTGCCAGCAGCCAAATGATCCTGAATGAGCAGTTCTTC | CASSQMILNEQFF
- | TRBJ2-7 | - | TRBV19 | TGTGCCAGTAGTAAATCCTTACAGGGTTACGAGCAGTACTTC | CASSKSLQGYEQYF
- | TRBJ2-1 | TRBD1 | TRBV6-5 | TGTGCCAGCCGGACAGGGAACTACAATGAGCAGTTCTTC | CASRTGNYNEQFF
- | TRBJ2-2 | - | TRBV7-9 | TGTGCCAGCAGCTTGGGGGGGAACACCGGGGAGCTGTTTTTT | CASSLGGNTGELFF
once | TRBJ2-7 | - | TRBV11-3 | TGTGCCAGCAGCCCCTACGACAGACCCTACGAGCAGTACTTC | CASSPYDRPYEQYF
- | TRBJ2-7 | - | TRBV28 | TGTGCCAGCAGTCCGAGACCGGGACGGCGGCTGACCTACGAGCAGTACTTC | CASSPRPGRRLTYEQYF
- | TRBJ2-7 | - | TRBV20-1 | TGCAGTGCTCTCACTGGCTACGAGCAGTACTTC | CSALTGYEQYF
- | TRBJ1-2 | - | TRBV19 | TGTGCCAGTAGTACCATCGGGACCGGTAACTATGGCTACACCTTC | CASSTIGTGNYGYTF
- | TRBJ2-5 | TRBD2 | TRBV5-1 | TGCGCCAGCAGCCCCGGGGGGTCCCCCCAAGAGACCCAGTACTTC | CASSPGGSPQETQYF
- | TRBJ2-7 | - | TRBV24-1 | TGTGCCACCAGGGGGGGCAGGGTCCCTCATTGGGTCTACGAGCAGTACTTC | CATRGGRVPHWVYEQYF
- | TRBJ2-2 | - | TRBV5-1 | TGCGCCAGCAGCTTGGTCGCAGGGTCGAGCACCGGGGAGCTGTTTTTT | CASSLVAGSSTGELFF
few | TRBJ1-5 | TRBD1 | TRBV3-1/TRBV3-2 | TGTGCCAGCAGCCAAGGAGACAGGGGTAGCAATCAGCCCCAGCATTTT | CASSQGDRGSNQPQHF
- | TRBJ2-3 | - | TRBV7-3 | TGTGCCAGCAGCTTAACAGGCGCAATAGATACGCAGTATTTT | CASSLTGAIDTQYF
once | TRBJ1-5 | - | TRBV18 | TGTGCCAGCTCACTCGACGGGGACTTCGAGGATCAGCCCCAGCATTTT | CASSLDGDFEDQPQHF
once | TRBJ2-3 | - | TRBV11-3 | TGTGCCAGCAGCTTGTGGGGTCGGGCAGATACGCAGTATTTT | CASSLWGRADTQYF